This T cell receptor (beta chain) was recorded in a study of cytomegalovirus exposure and HLA in healthy donors. The CDR3 is 12 amino acids. Germline loops: CDR1 SGHAT, CDR2 FQNNGV. The V and J ends lost 1 base and 9 bases respectively, with 10 bases between them. General study findings and limits: Reports described diagnosis of cytomegalovirus status by the classifier as highly specific and sensitive. Most TCRs appeared rarely, but some public TCRs recurred in many donors. CMV antigen specificity of a few CMV-associated chains was confirmed in vitro. There were 164 TCR beta chains listed as cytomegalovirus-associated.

Clones were read by immunoSEQ multiplex PCR, and TCRdb kept only the in-frame ones, dropping some. The sample lists about 140,000 clones, 85% to 90% occurring once. This clone was observed once. Its antigen is still unknown. Sequencing was carried out using PBMCs. The chain has TRBV11-2 and TRBJ2-7; TRBD1 is a possible D gene (5 bases). The clonotype comes from a young woman in good health and CMV-seropositive. The CDR3 coding sequence is TGTGCCAGCAGCTTAGGAACAGGTTCGCAGTACTTC. It translates to CASSLGTGSQYF.